The 2 T cell receptor beta chains listed next were all sequenced from one sample in a study of blood T cell repertoires in COVID-19. This table comes from immunoSEQ multiplex PCR, and its TCRdb copy is limited to in-frame clones, with some not included. Here the sample spans some 310,000 clones, about 90% being singletons. The source material was peripheral blood. The origin of the receptors is a woman under 40 with COVID-19, enrolled during active disease.

The V and J genes are TRBV3-1 (or the pseudogene TRBV3-2) and TRBJ2-7; 8 bases fit TRBD1. The CDR3 contains 15 residues. CDR1 and CDR2 (germline): LGHDT, YNNKEL (reference sequence). J gave up 0 bases and V 3 bases, and 4 bases lay outside the gene matches. CDR3 in DNA: TGTGCCAGCAGCCATGGGACAGGCCTCTCCTACGAGCAGTACTTC. Its translation: CASSHGTGLSYEQYF.

As concerns this clone: Germline and junction disagree at one end, which may indicate a read error. This chain links TRBV2 with TRBJ1-1, with TRBD1 as a possible D gene (6 bases). The CDR3 spans 10 residues. Looked up from germline, CDR1 is SNHLY and CDR2 is FYNNEI. The CDR3 DNA follows: TGTGCCAGCAGTGAGAGGACAGTTAGCTTT. As protein: CASSERTVSF.